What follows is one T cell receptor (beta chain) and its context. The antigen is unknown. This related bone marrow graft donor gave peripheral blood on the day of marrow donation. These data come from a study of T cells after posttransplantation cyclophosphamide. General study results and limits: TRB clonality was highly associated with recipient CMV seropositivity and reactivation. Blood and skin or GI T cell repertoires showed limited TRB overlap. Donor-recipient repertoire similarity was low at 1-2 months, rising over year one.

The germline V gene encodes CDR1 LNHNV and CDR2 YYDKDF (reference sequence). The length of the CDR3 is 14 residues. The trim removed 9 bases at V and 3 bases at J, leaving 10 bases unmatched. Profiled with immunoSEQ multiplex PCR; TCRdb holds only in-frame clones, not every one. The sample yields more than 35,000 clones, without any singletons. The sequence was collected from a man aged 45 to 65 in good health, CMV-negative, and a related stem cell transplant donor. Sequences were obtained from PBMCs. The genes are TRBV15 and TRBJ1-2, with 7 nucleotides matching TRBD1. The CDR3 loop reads CATALGTEDYGYTF. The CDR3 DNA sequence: TGTGCCACGGCTCTCGGGACAGAGGACTATGGCTACACCTTC. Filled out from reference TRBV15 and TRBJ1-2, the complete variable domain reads DAMVIQNPRYQVTQFGKPVTLSCSQTLNHNVMYWYQQKSSQAPKLLFHYYDKDFNNEADTPDNFQSRRPNTSFCFLDIRSPGLGDTAMYLCATALGTEDYGYTFGSGTRLTVV.